This T cell receptor beta chain appears in the sequencing data of a study of blood T cells in healthy people across ages. The overall study: Per two T cells, template switching captured roughly one barcoded beta molecule.

Every donor contributed approximately 10 milliliters of peripheral blood by blood draw. With a J-beta primer mix and a sample-barcoded 5' primer, a second PCR ran about 7 to 11 cycles. Each sample yielded at least 2.5 million CDR3-containing paired-end reads. TCRdb redid the calling of the 5' RACE reads with MiXCR, one entry per CDR3 protein. The table shows over 1,300,000 distinct CDR3 sequences, with 59% occurring only once. The TCR comes from a young man in good health. The sequenced material came from blood.

The CDR3 region is CSVEDTRAGANVLTF. The DNA of the CDR3 is TGCAGCGTTGAGGACACTCGAGCTGGGGCCAACGTCCTGACTTTC. The chain has TRBV29-1 and TRBJ2-6; TRBD1 is a possible D gene (5 bases). The CDR3 is made up of 15 amino acids. V dropped 3 bases and J dropped 2 bases, with 11 bases sitting between them. CDR1 is SQVTM, CDR2 ANQGSEA, per germline.